Sequencing of this T cell receptor beta chain was carried out in a study of T cell repertoires in cytomegalovirus infection. This clonotype showed up many times. What it binds is unknown. Trimming removed 0 bases at V and 3 bases at J, with 12 bases between. The CDR3 is 16 amino acids. Germline values: CDR1 MNHNS, CDR2 SASEGT. TCRdb called the reads again in MiXCR, with one record for every CDR3 protein. The repertoire holds under 150,000 distinct CDR3 sequences, with over 30% as singletons. The TCR originated in a human donor in good health (CMV status not recorded). Some clones in this sample may be carry-over from other donors' samples. This material consisted of CD8+ T cells from cultured PBMCs, taken from culture after CMV antigen stimulation. The V gene is TRBV6-1, the J gene TRBJ1-5, with unresolved D. The CDR3: CASSEAYARNNQPQHF. The CDR3 DNA sequence: TGTGCCAGCAGTGAAGCTTATGCGAGGAACAATCAGCCCCAGCATTTT.